This T cell receptor (beta chain) was observed in a study of cytomegalovirus exposure and HLA in healthy donors. This CDR3 has 15 amino acids. V lost 7 bases to trimming and J lost 3 bases; unmatched junction nucleotides: 9. Germline values: CDR1 MDHEN, CDR2 SYDVKM. The PCR ran on 60 Vbeta and 13 Jbeta primers. Libraries were prepared by immunoSEQ multiplex PCR; TCRdb keeps only in-frame clonotypes and omits some of them. The listing contains tens of thousands of clones. The chain combines TRBV28 with TRBJ2-5; 9 nucleotides agree with TRBD1. The TCR comes from a woman aged 55-70 years in good health and CMV-seronegative. What was sequenced was PBMCs. CDR3 region: CASNSPGTGKETQYF. The CDR3 nucleotides are TGTGCCAGCAATTCCCCCGGGACAGGGAAAGAGACCCAGTACTTC.